The next 30 T cell receptor beta chains were all read from a single sample in a study of OX40 agonist ivuxolimab in advanced cancers. Assay used: immunoSEQ multiplex PCR; TCRdb lists only in-frame clones, some missing. The sample lists some 41,000 clones, roughly 90% seen once, with roughly 13% in the top ten. Specimen: CD4+ or CD8+ T cells sorted from blood, collected in a trial of the OX40 agonist ivuxolimab. The receptors were sampled from an adult with an advanced solid tumor such as melanoma, head and neck, liver or kidney cancer.

This clone showed up just once. V and J are TRBV6-5 and TRBJ2-1; possible D gene TRBD1, 5 bases. CDR1 is MNHEY, CDR2 SVGAGI, per germline. The CDR3 consists of 15 residues. V lost 7 bases, J lost 0 bases, and 13 bases lay in between. DNA of the CDR3: TGTGCCAGCAATCACAGGCTCAGCTCCTACAATGAGCAGTTCTTC. Translating gives CASNHRLSSYNEQFF.

This clone was detected a few times. CDR3 bases: TGCGCCAGCAGCGGAGGGGGCTGGAACACTGAAGCTTTCTTT. Translation gives CASSGGGWNTEAFF. V usage is TRBV10-2 and J usage is TRBJ1-1, with 7 bases lining up with TRBD1. Trimming at V came to 6 bases and at J to 1 base, leaving 5 bases not matched to a gene. The germline CDR1 and CDR2 sequences are WSHSY and SAAADI. The CDR3 sequence is 14 residues long.

The gene calls are TRBV19 and TRBJ2-2; 9 nucleotides agree with TRBD1. Trimming cost V 3 bases and J 1 base; bases outside gene matches: 3. This CDR3 contains 16 residues. Germline V gives CDR1 LNHDA, CDR2 SQIVND (reference sequence). Here the CDR3 DNA reads TGTGCCAGTAGTATCAACAGGGGGCTGAACACCGGGGAGCTGTTTTTT. It yields the protein CASSINRGLNTGELFF.

This clone came up once. This rearrangement joins TRBV29-1 to TRBJ2-1; 7 bases line up with TRBD2. CDR3 size: 13 residues. From germline, CDR1 is SQVTM and CDR2 ANQGSEA. The V and J ends lost 6 bases and 6 bases, in that order; junction bases with no gene match: 8. For the CDR3, the DNA is TGCAGCGTCCGGGGGGTGACGGGCAATGAGCAGTTCTTC. This codes for CSVRGVTGNEQFF.

The CDR3 is CASSPGQGTGYEQYF. CDR3 in DNA: TGCGCCAGCAGCCCTGGACAGGGGACCGGCTACGAGCAGTACTTC. The chain carries TRBV4-1 and TRBJ2-7; TRBD1 matches 9 bases. The trim removed 4 bases at V and 3 bases at J, leaving 7 bases unmatched. This CDR3 contains 15 residues. In germline, CDR1 is MGHRA, CDR2 YSYEKL.

V and J are TRBV30 and TRBJ2-5, with D perhaps matching TRBD1 (6 bases). The CDR3 runs 14 residues. Trimming stripped 0 bases from V and 5 bases from J, with 13 bases between. Germline loops: CDR1 GTSNPN, CDR2 SVGIG (reference sequence). The DNA for the CDR3 is TGTGCCTGGAGTGTAGCAGGGGCAGGGGAGACCCAGTACTTC. Translation: CAWSVAGAGETQYF.

The V call is TRBV6-6, the J call TRBJ2-1, with D possibly being TRBD1 or TRBD2 (5 bases each). The CDR3 totals 14 residues. Trimming removed 7 bases from V and 1 base from J, with 11 bases in between. The germline CDR1 and CDR2 sequences are MNHNY and SVGAGI (reference sequence). CDR3 in amino acids: CASNPGTSYNEQFF. Written as DNA, the CDR3 is TGTGCCAGCAATCCCGGGACGTCCTACAATGAGCAGTTCTTC.

The genes are TRBV6-6 and TRBJ1-1; perhaps TRBD1 as D (5 bases). This CDR3 contains 13 residues. Trimming took off 2 bases at V and 1 base at J, with 5 bases between the two ends. CDR1 is MNHNY and CDR2 is SVGAGI in the germline V gene (reference sequence). The CDR3 DNA follows: TGTGCCAGCAGTTACGGACAGAACACTGAAGCTTTCTTT. Translation: CASSYGQNTEAFF.

The chain couples TRBV5-1 to TRBJ1-4; D ambiguous. The CDR3 is 15 residues long. CDR1 SGHRS and CDR2 YFSETQ come from the germline V gene. Trimming took 2 bases from V and 0 from J, leaving 8 bases between them. The DNA for the CDR3 is TGCGCCAGCAGCTTCTCAGCGGCAACTAATGAAAAACTGTTTTTT. As protein: CASSFSAATNEKLFF.

CDR3 bases: TGTGCCAGCAGCACAACATCCGGGACAGGGTCAGATACGCAGTATTTT. It specifies CASSTTSGTGSDTQYF. This sequence joins TRBV5-6 and TRBJ2-3; TRBD1 agrees at 9 bases. The germline CDR1 and CDR2 sequences are SGHDT and YYEEEE. V trimming: 4 bases; J trimming: 4 bases; junction bases outside the gene matches: 10. This CDR3 has 16 amino acids.

The rearrangement uses TRBV5-1 and TRBJ2-7; TRBD2 might be the D (5 bases). Germline CDR1 SGHRS, CDR2 YFSETQ. The ends were cut back, 4 bases at V and 2 bases at J, with 13 bases in the middle. This CDR3 spans 14 amino acids. Here the CDR3 DNA reads TGCGCCAGCAGCAGCCGACGGGGAGCCTACGAGCAGTACTTC. Its protein product is CASSSRRGAYEQYF.

The chain links TRBV20-1 to TRBJ2-7; D uncertain. Germline loops: CDR1 DFQATT, CDR2 SNEGSKA (reference sequence). This CDR3 comprises 10 residues. Trimming took 4 bases from V and 4 from J, leaving 5 bases between them. The CDR3 DNA follows: TGCAGTGCTACTGAGTACGAGCAGTACTTC. Translated, it gives CSATEYEQYF.

Written as DNA, the CDR3 is TGTGCCAGCAGGGGAGACAGGTTAACCTACGAGCAGTACTTC. Protein sequence: CASRGDRLTYEQYF. The chain links TRBV2 to TRBJ2-7, with a weak D call TRBD1 (6 bases). V shed 6 bases and J shed 2 bases, with 14 bases lying between them. This CDR3 is built from 14 residues. Germline CDR1 and CDR2: SNHLY and FYNNEI.

This clone was seen a handful of times. The V and J genes are TRBV28 and TRBJ1-6; D is ambiguous. This CDR3 comprises 13 residues. Germline V gene sequence: CDR1 MDHEN, CDR2 SYDVKM. The germline V and J ends were trimmed by 4 bases and 10 bases, with 11 bases remaining between them. For the CDR3, the DNA is TGTGCCAGCAGTTCCCCCTGGGTGTCACCCCTCCACTTT. It is translated as CASSSPWVSPLHF.

The rearrangement uses TRBV18 and TRBJ1-3, with D tentatively TRBD1 (5 bases). The germline V and J ends were trimmed by 4 bases and 0 bases, with 7 bases remaining between them. In germline, CDR1 is KGHSH, CDR2 LQKENI. This CDR3 has 14 amino acids. The CDR3 spells CASSRDSSGNTIYF. The CDR3 nucleotides read TGTGCCAGCTCACGAGACAGCTCTGGAAACACCATATATTTT. The full variable domain, its missing parts supplied by reference TRBV18 and TRBJ1-3, is NAGVMQNPRHLVRRRGQEARLRCSPMKGHSHVYWYRQLPEEGLKFMVYLQKENIIDESGMPKERFSAEFPKEGPSILRIQQVVRGDSAAYFCASSRDSSGNTIYFGEGSWLTVV.

The J gene is TRBJ2-2, the V gene TRBV7-9; D is perhaps TRBD1 (5 bases). V was clipped by 4 bases and J by 1 base, with 13 bases between them. CDR1 and CDR2 from the germline V gene are SEHNR and FQNEAQ (reference sequence). This CDR3 region has 16 residues. CDR3 sequence: CASSSWGYQNTGELFF. The CDR3, as DNA: TGTGCCAGCAGCTCCTGGGGCTACCAGAACACCGGGGAGCTGTTTTTT.

J is TRBJ1-2 and V is TRBV11-2; D may be TRBD1 (6 bases). This CDR3 comprises 15 residues. V was pared by 1 base and J by 3 bases, with 12 bases between. Germline V gives CDR1 SGHAT, CDR2 FQNNGV. The CDR3 loop is CASSLGGGGYYGYTF. The CDR3, as DNA: TGTGCCAGCAGCTTAGGAGGGGGAGGGTACTATGGCTACACCTTC.

This clone has a single count. The gene calls are TRBV10-1 and TRBJ1-1; 8 nucleotides align to TRBD1. The CDR3 contains 15 residues. The germline gives CDR1 WNHNN, CDR2 SYGVQD (reference sequence). J was trimmed by 0 bases and V by 6 bases; bases with no gene match: 6. In DNA, the CDR3 is TGCGCCAGCAGACCCGGGACAGGAATGAACACTGAAGCTTTCTTT. This gives the protein CASRPGTGMNTEAFF.

The table lists this clone with a count of one. The rearrangement uses TRBV2 and TRBJ2-1; 11 nucleotides agree with TRBD2. The CDR3 contains 22 residues. Germline V gene data show CDR1 as SNHLY and CDR2 as FYNNEI. Losses at the gene ends were 7 bases for V and 3 bases for J; bases not matched to a gene: 26. This CDR3 is CASTLKRASGRPPLGLYNEQFF. CDR3 DNA: TGTGCCAGCACCCTGAAAAGGGCTAGCGGGAGGCCGCCACTTGGACTCTACAATGAGCAGTTCTTC.

The chain joins TRBV27 to TRBJ1-6, with TRBD1 matching 10 bases. The CDR3 consists of 12 residues. Germline V gives CDR1 MNHEY, CDR2 SMNVEV (reference sequence). The trim removed 5 bases at V and 15 bases at J, leaving 4 bases unmatched. The CDR3 bases are TGTGCCAGCAGTAGGGGACAGGGGAACCTCCACTTT. The encoded protein is CASSRGQGNLHF.

This clone has just one count. CDR3 in amino acids: CATIKQGVQGGYTF. The DNA of the CDR3 is TGTGCCACCATCAAACAAGGGGTCCAAGGTGGCTACACCTTC. The V and J genes are TRBV19 and TRBJ1-2, with D maybe TRBD1 (5 bases). The CDR3 covers 14 residues. V dropped 10 bases and J dropped 7 bases, with 22 bases sitting between them. Germline V gene data show CDR1 as LNHDA and CDR2 as SQIVND (reference sequence).

V is TRBV30 and J is TRBJ2-5; 7 bases are shared with TRBD1. The assigned J gene may be wrong: the sequence end matches TRBJ2-7 better. This CDR3 is 13 amino acids long. Looked up from germline, CDR1 is GTSNPN and CDR2 is SVGIG (reference sequence). CDR3 sequence reads: CAWSRNRGYEQYF. For the CDR3, the DNA is TGTGCCTGGAGTAGGAACAGGGGCTACGAGCAGTACTTC.

The gene calls are TRBV6-1 and TRBJ2-1; no clear D gene. The CDR3 contains 16 residues. Trimming stripped 2 bases from V and 8 bases from J, with 19 bases between. From germline, CDR1 is MNHNS and CDR2 SASEGT. In nucleotides, the CDR3 is TGTGCCAGCAGTGAAAGCCGGGCCATTAATAGGGATGAGCAGTTCTTC. Translating it yields CASSESRAINRDEQFF.

Concerning this clone itself: One end of the junction fails to match germline, which may point to a read error. The chain links TRBV7-7 to TRBJ2-1; the match to TRBD2 covers 10 bases. The CDR3 consists of 15 residues. In germline, CDR1 is SSHAT, CDR2 FNYEAQ (reference sequence). CDR3 protein: CASSFGLAAYNEQFF. In DNA form, the CDR3 reads TGTGCTAGCAGCTTCGGACTAGCGGCCTACAATGAGCAGTTCTTC.

V usage is TRBV12-5 and J usage is TRBJ2-1; TRBD2 matches at 8 bases. The J segment lost 9 bases and the V segment lost 3 bases, leaving 16 bases of the junction unmatched. This CDR3 has 17 amino acids. Germline CDR1 and CDR2: LGHNT and FRNRAP. This chain's CDR3 is CASGFNPLEREIFEQFF. CDR3 coding DNA: TGTGCTAGTGGTTTTAACCCCTTGGAGCGGGAGATTTTTGAGCAGTTCTTC.

The chain employs TRBV28 and TRBJ1-1; D possibly corresponds to TRBD1 (6 bases). CDR3 size: 12 residues. V shed 6 bases and J shed 9 bases, with 14 bases lying between them. The V gene's germline CDR1 is MDHEN and CDR2 SYDVKM. The CDR3 region is CASSQTGSKAFF. The DNA for the CDR3 is TGTGCCAGCAGCCAAACAGGGAGTAAAGCTTTCTTT.

The gene calls are TRBV5-5 and TRBJ1-5; 9 bases map to TRBD1. The CDR3 loop spans 17 amino acids. Germline assignment: CDR1 SGHKS and CDR2 YYEKEE (reference sequence). V shed 4 bases, J shed 4 bases, and the junction held 12 bases outside the gene matches. The CDR3: CASSPHGDREPNQPQHF. The CDR3 DNA reads as TGTGCCAGCAGCCCGCACGGGGACAGGGAGCCGAATCAGCCCCAGCATTTT. The complete variable domain, with remaining parts taken from reference TRBV5-5 and TRBJ1-5, reads DAGVTQSPTHLIKTRGQQVTLRCSPISGHKSVSWYQQVLGQGPQFIFQYYEKEERGRGNFPDRFSARQFPNYSSELNVNALLLGDSALYLCASSPHGDREPNQPQHFGDGTRLSIL.

The chain joins TRBV19 to TRBJ1-5; 11 nucleotides align to TRBD1. The CDR3 extends over 16 amino acids. Germline V gene sequence: CDR1 LNHDA, CDR2 SQIVND (reference sequence). The junction had 7 bases not matched to a gene; V was cut back by 3 bases and J by 6 bases. The CDR3 DNA is TGTGCCAGTAGTATTTGGGGACAGGGGGTCGGTCAGCCCCAGCATTTT. It codes for CASSIWGQGVGQPQHF.

The chain carries TRBV5-1 and TRBJ2-5, with 8 nucleotides matching TRBD2. The assigned J gene may be wrong: the sequence end matches TRBJ2-7 better. CDR1 is SGHRS and CDR2 is YFSETQ in the germline V gene. The CDR3 is made up of 15 amino acids. CDR3 nucleotide sequence: TGCGCCAGCAGCTTGGGTACTAGCGGTACCTACGAGCAGTACTTC. Protein product: CASSLGTSGTYEQYF.

The chain employs TRBV6-1 and TRBJ2-1; 8 positions match TRBD2. V shed 3 bases and J 4 bases; nucleotides not matched to a gene: 5. In germline, CDR1 is MNHNS, CDR2 SASEGT. This CDR3 has 15 residues. CDR3 DNA sequence: TGTGCCAGCAGTGACTTACTAGCGGAATACAATGAGCAGTTCTTC. Encoded protein: CASSDLLAEYNEQFF.